The 9 T cell receptor beta chains listed next were all sequenced from one sample in a study of blood T cell repertoires in COVID-19 (TCRdb year 2020). The library relied on the immunoSEQ multiplex PCR assay. This is the immuneACCESS table as TCRdb keeps it, with only in-frame sequences that have V and J called. A part of the clones is gone; compared with another copy, unresolved V genes explain less than half, and the rest is unexplained. Here the sample has about 280,000 clones; around nine tenths occur a single time. Together, the top ten hold 5.5% to 7% of the sample. The sequencing input was PBMCs or T cells enriched from blood (not recorded which). These receptors originate from a middle-aged woman who had recovered from COVID-19.

In its sample, this clone was seen a few times. The rearrangement links TRBV9 to TRBJ1-3; TRBD1 agrees at 8 bases. The CDR3 consists of 15 residues. The germline V gene has CDR1 SGDLS and CDR2 YYNGEE. V shed 4 bases, J shed 3 bases, and the junction held 6 bases outside the gene matches. The CDR3 loop is CASSPRTGSGNTIYF. The CDR3 nucleotides read TGTGCCAGCAGCCCCCGGACAGGGAGTGGAAACACCATATATTTT.

V gene TRBV5-1 combines with J gene TRBJ2-7, with 8 bases that match TRBD1. This CDR3 has 14 amino acids. Germline CDR1 and CDR2: SGHRS and YFSETQ. J lost 2 bases, V lost 4 bases, and 5 bases had no gene match. CDR3 sequence: CASSTGQVTYEQYF. CDR3 nucleotides: TGCGCCAGCAGCACGGGACAGGTTACCTACGAGCAGTACTTC.

The sample holds one count of this clone. The J gene is TRBJ1-3, the V gene TRBV6-5; no firm D call. V dropped 2 bases and J dropped 2 bases, with 4 bases sitting between them. The length of the CDR3 is 13 residues. Germline-derived CDR1 and CDR2 are MNHEY and SVGAGI. The CDR3, as DNA: TGTGCCAGCAGTTACACAGCTGGAAACACCATATATTTT. Protein sequence: CASSYTAGNTIYF.

The genes are TRBV10-3 and TRBJ1-3; TRBD1 is a possible D gene (5 bases). The CDR3 has 13 residues. V shed 7 bases and J shed 4 bases, with 11 bases lying between them. The germline CDR1 and CDR2 sequences are ENHRY and SYGVKD. The CDR3 DNA reads as TGTGCCATCAATCAGGGTCCCGGAAACACCATATATTTT. Its protein product is CAINQGPGNTIYF.

This chain joins TRBV10-3 and TRBJ2-2; TRBD2 matches 7 bases. V shed 8 bases and J 1 base; nucleotides not matched to a gene: 10. The CDR3 is 16 amino acids. Germline CDR1 and CDR2: ENHRY and SYGVKD. As DNA, the CDR3 is TGTGCCATCCGTGGGGGGGGAGGCAGGAACACCGGGGAGCTGTTTTTT. Its translation is CAIRGGGGRNTGELFF.

A word on this clone: At the DNA level, this CDR3 is encoded by other sequences in the same sample as well. The genes are TRBV27 and TRBJ2-5; TRBD2 might be the D (6 bases). The CDR3 sequence is 13 residues long. Germline values: CDR1 MNHEY, CDR2 SMNVEV (reference sequence). The V and J ends lost 2 bases and 2 bases respectively, with 6 bases between them. The CDR3 DNA reads as TGTGCCAGCAGTTTACGGGGGCAAGAGACCCAGTACTTC. As protein: CASSLRGQETQYF.

The chain uses TRBV24-1 and TRBJ2-7, with 12 bases that match TRBD1. Germline V gene lookup returns CDR1 KGHDR and CDR2 SFDVKD. V dropped 3 bases and J dropped 6; count of bases not matched to a gene: 5. The CDR3 spans 15 residues. The CDR3 nucleotides are TGTGCCACCAGTGATCAGGGACAGGGGGCCTTCGAGCAGTACTTC. Protein sequence: CATSDQGQGAFEQYF.

This chain connects TRBV5-1 to TRBJ2-2, with TRBD2 matching over 10 bases. J lost 6 bases, V lost 2 bases, and 13 bases had no gene match. Germline CDR1 reads SGHRS; CDR2 reads YFSETQ. The CDR3 has 18 residues. The CDR3 DNA reads TGCGCCAGCAGCTTTTCTTTTAAGGCTAGCGGGAGACCCGGGGAGCTGTTTTTT. It is translated as CASSFSFKASGRPGELFF.

The rearrangement joins TRBV11-3 to TRBJ2-7, with 7 bases identical to TRBD1. This CDR3 has 11 residues. Germline CDR1 is SGHNT and CDR2 is YENEEA. Losses at the gene ends were 5 bases for V and 12 bases for J; bases not matched to a gene: 7. In DNA form, the CDR3 reads TGTGCCAGCAGCCAGGGGGTAGATCGGTACTTC. This translates into CASSQGVDRYF.